The 27 T cell receptor beta chains reported below all come from one sample, sequenced in a study of blood T cell repertoires in COVID-19. Only in-frame clones appear in the TCRdb table, and some are missing; sequencing was by immunoSEQ multiplex PCR. The sample lists 250,000 to 400,000 clones; 70% to 90% were seen once. Sequencing used peripheral blood. The receptors shown here come from a woman aged 30 to 39 with COVID-19, enrolled during active disease.

This rearrangement joins TRBV11-3 to TRBJ1-2, with D hard to call. CDR1 SGHNT and CDR2 YENEEA come from the germline V gene. V lost 1 base and J lost 4, with 13 bases in between. CDR3 length: 15 amino acids. CDR3 nucleotides: TGTGCCAGCAGCTTAGGAGGCAGTGATCGCTATGGCTACACCTTC. It codes for CASSLGGSDRYGYTF.

This chain links TRBV7-9 with TRBJ1-2; D gene uncertain. Per germline, CDR1 SEHNR and CDR2 FQNEAQ (reference sequence). The V gene lost 2 bases and the J gene lost 4 bases, with 5 bases spanning the gap. There are 12 residues in the CDR3. CDR3 DNA sequence: TGTGCCAGCAGCTTACTGGCCTATGGCTACACCTTC. It codes for CASSLLAYGYTF.

The chain is built from TRBV7-3 and TRBJ2-2; D gene uncertain. Between the trimmed V and J ends, which lost 3 bases and 4 bases, there was a span of 6 bases. Per germline, CDR1 SGHTA and CDR2 FQGTGA. There are 13 residues in the CDR3. The CDR3 region has the DNA TGTGCCAGCAGCTTTTCTCCCACCGGGGAGCTGTTTTTT. Translating it yields CASSFSPTGELFF.

The chain joins TRBV3-1 (or the pseudogene TRBV3-2) to TRBJ2-3; 10 nucleotides match TRBD2. Germline CDR1 is LGHDT and CDR2 is YNNKEL (reference sequence). The CDR3 has 15 residues. The ends lost 2 bases at V and 6 bases at J; junction bases unmatched: 5. The CDR3 loop is CASSQQAGGGDTQYF. The CDR3 nucleotides read TGTGCCAGCAGCCAACAAGCGGGGGGGGGCGATACGCAGTATTTT.

This rearrangement joins TRBV7-2 to TRBJ2-7; D is perhaps TRBD1 (6 bases). The CDR3 totals 14 residues. V dropped 5 bases and J dropped 3 bases, with 14 bases sitting between them. CDR1 is SGHTA and CDR2 is FQGNSA in the germline V gene. This CDR3 is CASSRPGVLYEQYF. The CDR3 bases are TGTGCCAGCAGCCGCCCAGGGGTACTCTACGAGCAGTACTTC.

V and J are TRBV9 and TRBJ2-2; 7 positions match TRBD2. Germline V CDR1 and CDR2: SGDLS, YYNGEE. The CDR3 totals 16 residues. Trimming at V came to 1 base and at J to 1 base, leaving 4 bases not matched to a gene. Here the CDR3 reads CASSVNSGWNTGELFF. The CDR3 DNA sequence: TGTGCCAGCAGCGTAAATAGCGGGTGGAACACCGGGGAGCTGTTTTTT.

The V and J genes are TRBV2 and TRBJ1-5; 10 bases line up with TRBD1. Germline V gives CDR1 SNHLY, CDR2 FYNNEI. The CDR3 contains 15 residues. Germline trimming cut 5 bases from V and 7 bases from J; bases unmatched to any gene: 8. CDR3 sequence (DNA): TGTGCCAGCAGTTCCGGGACAGGGGCAGGACAGCCCCAGCATTTT. It codes for CASSSGTGAGQPQHF. Based on the CDR3 plus reference TRBV2 and TRBJ1-5, the full variable domain is EPEVTQTPSHQVTQMGQEVILRCVPISNHLYFYWYRQILGQKVEFLVSFYNNEISEKSEIFDDQFSVERPDGSNFTLKIRSTKLEDSAMYFCASSSGTGAGQPQHFGDGTRLSIL.

The J gene is TRBJ1-4, the V gene TRBV29-1, with 8 bases lining up with TRBD1. V lost 3 bases and J lost 8; bases outside the gene matches: 5. The CDR3 is 13 residues long. Germline CDR1 reads SQVTM; CDR2 reads ANQGSEA. CDR3 sequence reads: CSVEDRVGEKLFF. CDR3 DNA sequence: TGCAGCGTTGAGGACAGGGTTGGGGAAAAACTGTTTTTT.

V gene TRBV5-1 combines with J gene TRBJ2-2, with TRBD2 identical over 15 bases. Germline CDR1 and CDR2: SGHRS and YFSETQ. This CDR3 contains 17 residues. V was pared by 4 bases and J by 1 base, with 2 bases of the junction left unmatched. CDR3 coding DNA: TGCGCCAGCAGCGGGACTAGCGGGGGGCAGAACACCGGGGAGCTGTTTTTT. Its protein is CASSGTSGGQNTGELFF.

The rearrangement joins TRBV7-2 to TRBJ2-3; 8 nucleotides align to TRBD1. Germline CDR1 is SGHTA and CDR2 is FQGNSA. V shed 5 bases and J 0 bases; nucleotides not matched to a gene: 4. This CDR3 is 15 amino acids long. In nucleotides, the CDR3 is TGTGCCAGCAGCCCGTGGACAGGGAGCACAGATACGCAGTATTTT. Translating it yields CASSPWTGSTDTQYF.

The chain links TRBV7-2 to TRBJ2-3; tentatively, D is TRBD2 (5 bases). This CDR3 has 14 residues. V lost 3 bases, J lost 0 bases, and 7 bases lay in between. Looked up from germline, CDR1 is SGHTA and CDR2 is FQGNSA. The CDR3 DNA is TGTGCCAGCAGCTTTCCGGGAAGCACAGATACGCAGTATTTT. Amino acid sequence: CASSFPGSTDTQYF.

The chain couples TRBV7-9 to TRBJ2-2, with D possibly matching TRBD2 (6 bases). From germline, CDR1 is SEHNR and CDR2 FQNEAQ (reference sequence). This CDR3 spans 14 amino acids. Trimming cost V 6 bases and J 6 bases, with 14 bases left between them. The CDR3 DNA reads as TGTGCCAGCAGTTCCCGACTAGATCCCGGGGAGCTGTTTTTT. Its translation: CASSSRLDPGELFF.

The chain is built from TRBV11-2 and TRBJ2-7; 7 bases are shared with TRBD1. V lost 5 bases, J lost 1 base, and 5 bases stayed unmatched. CDR1 and CDR2 from the germline V gene are SGHAT and FQNNGV. This CDR3 region has 14 residues. The CDR3 loop is CASSPVRGSYEQYF. CDR3 nucleotide sequence: TGTGCCAGCAGCCCAGTCAGGGGGTCCTACGAGCAGTACTTC.

The CDR3 DNA follows: TGTGCCAGCAGCCTCAGGGGGCTGACCTACGAGCAGTACTTC. Translating gives CASSLRGLTYEQYF. The chain joins TRBV3-1 (or the pseudogene TRBV3-2) to TRBJ2-7; TRBD1 matches at 8 bases. After removal of 4 bases from V and 2 bases from J, the junction contained 4 bases not matched to a gene. CDR3 length: 14 amino acids. Germline V CDR1 and CDR2: LGHDT, YNNKEL (reference sequence).

This chain connects TRBV11-2 to TRBJ2-3; 8 positions agree with TRBD2. Germline V gene lookup returns CDR1 SGHAT and CDR2 FQNNGV. The junction had 7 bases not matched to a gene; V was cut back by 6 bases and J by 2 bases. The CDR3 runs to 15 residues. The CDR3 loop reads CASSLRGGNTDTQYF. DNA for the CDR3: TGTGCCAGCAGTCTACGGGGGGGGAACACAGATACGCAGTATTTT.

V gene TRBV21-1 combines with J gene TRBJ1-1. TRBV21-1 constitutes a pseudogene. The CDR3 has 13 amino acids. The CDR3 loop is CASSKDLYPEAFF. In DNA, the CDR3 is TGTGCCAGCAGCAAAGACTTGTACCCTGAAGCTTTCTTT.

The gene calls are TRBV18 and TRBJ2-5; 7 bases align to TRBD1. The germline CDR1 and CDR2 sequences are KGHSH and LQKENI. CDR3 length: 16 amino acids. J was trimmed by 4 bases and V by 3 bases; bases with no gene match: 11. The CDR3 nucleotides are TGTGCCAGCTCACCCAGGGGGATCGGCAATTCAGAGACCCAGTACTTC. Translated, it gives CASSPRGIGNSETQYF.

The gene calls are TRBV10-3 and TRBJ1-1, with D perhaps matching TRBD1 (5 bases). The CDR3 consists of 16 residues. Germline V gives CDR1 ENHRY, CDR2 SYGVKD. V lost 0 bases, J lost 0 bases, and 11 bases lay in between. The CDR3 DNA sequence: TGTGCCATCAGTGAGTCTGTAAGGGGAATGAACACTGAAGCTTTCTTT. The encoded protein is CAISESVRGMNTEAFF.

V and J are TRBV5-4 and TRBJ1-2, with 7 bases identical to TRBD1. V dropped 0 bases and J dropped 6; count of bases not matched to a gene: 5. The CDR3 sequence is 14 residues long. The germline V gene encodes CDR1 SGHNT and CDR2 YYREEE (reference sequence). The CDR3 here is CASSLVGQGDGYTF. In DNA, the CDR3 is TGTGCCAGCAGCTTGGTGGGCCAGGGGGATGGCTACACCTTC.

This clone was seen just once. V usage is TRBV11-3 and J usage is TRBJ2-1, with D perhaps TRBD2 (6 bases). Germline values: CDR1 SGHNT, CDR2 YENEEA. The CDR3 sequence is 16 residues long. V lost 5 bases to trimming and J lost 4 bases, with 18 bases between them. The CDR3 DNA follows: TGTGCCAGCAGCCCTCAGGGAGGTGGGGGTTACAATGAGCAGTTCTTC. Residues: CASSPQGGGGYNEQFF.

This clone has a handful of counts. The chain couples TRBV11-2 to TRBJ2-3, with 9 positions matching TRBD1. This CDR3 contains 18 residues. Trimming at V came to 1 base and at J to 0 bases, leaving 8 bases not matched to a gene. Germline V gene lookup returns CDR1 SGHAT and CDR2 FQNNGV. DNA of the CDR3: TGTGCCAGCAGCTTAGTTCGGCTAGGGACAGGGAGCACAGATACGCAGTATTTT. Translated: CASSLVRLGTGSTDTQYF.

The chain has TRBV5-5 and TRBJ1-1; no reliable D call. Germline lookup yields CDR1 SGHKS and CDR2 YYEKEE (reference sequence). This CDR3 contains 14 residues. The V end was cut by 1 base, the J end by 3 bases, with 10 bases between. CDR3 amino acids: CASSLTTEDTEAFF. The CDR3 DNA sequence: TGTGCCAGCAGCTTGACCACCGAGGACACTGAAGCTTTCTTT.

The chain carries TRBV6-6 and TRBJ1-4, with 9 bases fitting TRBD1. After removal of 6 bases from V and 2 bases from J, the junction contained 16 bases not matched to a gene. The germline CDR1 and CDR2 sequences are MNHNY and SVGAGI (reference sequence). The CDR3 loop spans 19 amino acids. This chain's CDR3 is CASSSITDRGGRTNEKLFF. The CDR3 DNA reads TGTGCCAGCAGCTCTATTACGGACAGGGGAGGAAGGACTAATGAAAAACTGTTTTTT.

The chain recombines TRBV7-9 with TRBJ2-5; 9 positions match TRBD2. Losses at the gene ends were 4 bases for V and 1 base for J; bases not matched to a gene: 10. CDR1 is SEHNR, CDR2 FQNEAQ, per germline (reference sequence). The length of the CDR3 is 17 residues. The DNA for the CDR3 is TGTGCCAGCAGCTCCGCCGGGCGGGGGGGATCCCAAGAGACCCAGTACTTC. Protein sequence: CASSSAGRGGSQETQYF.

This chain connects TRBV19 to TRBJ2-5, with 14 positions matching TRBD2. The CDR3 totals 19 residues. Germline V CDR1 and CDR2: LNHDA, SQIVND (reference sequence). With 2 bases clipped from V and 1 base from J, the junction kept 9 bases outside the gene matches. As DNA, the CDR3 is TGTGCCAGTAGTATAAATCCCGGGACTAGCGGGGGCTCCCAAGAGACCCAGTACTTC. Its translation is CASSINPGTSGGSQETQYF.

The J gene is TRBJ1-1, the V gene TRBV5-6; D is perhaps TRBD1 (6 bases). The CDR3 has 16 amino acids. V dropped 4 bases and J dropped 1 base, with 17 bases sitting between them. The germline V gene has CDR1 SGHDT and CDR2 YYEEEE. The CDR3 loop is CASSRWTADWNTEAFF. The CDR3 DNA is TGTGCCAGCAGCCGATGGACAGCCGATTGGAACACTGAAGCTTTCTTT.

This clone was seen just once. The CDR3 DNA is TGTGCCAGCAGCACGTGGACAGGTACCTACGAGCAGTACTTC. It is translated as CASSTWTGTYEQYF. The V and J genes are TRBV5-6 and TRBJ2-7, with TRBD1 matching 7 bases. Germline assignment: CDR1 SGHDT and CDR2 YYEEEE. The V gene end was trimmed by 4 bases and the J gene end by 2 bases; junction bases not matched to a gene: 6. There are 14 residues in the CDR3.